This TCR beta chain is drawn from a study of T cell responses to AZD1222 COVID-19 vaccine. This CDR3 is built from 15 residues. With V trimmed by 1 base and J by 5 bases, 5 bases remained unmatched. The germline gives CDR1 SGHNT, CDR2 YYREEE (reference sequence). Points from the study as a whole: AZD1222 recipients seropositive at baseline numbered only 5 to 7. Reportedly, nearly half of unique spike TCRs recognized epitopes outside B.1.351/B.1.1.7 mutations. Donors were largely white British and mainly female; clonal diversity was possibly underestimated.

Concerning this clone itself: The target antigen is unknown.

Method: immunoSEQ multiplex PCR; TCRdb's copy keeps in-frame clones and lacks some. This sample yields approximately 90,000 clones, of which 85% to 90% are seen a single time; less than 4% belongs to the top ten. The source of this sequence is an adult in good health. The chain joins TRBV5-4 to TRBJ1-4; 7 bases line up with TRBD1. The specimen comprised peripheral blood, sampled on day 0 of AZD1222 vaccination. The CDR3 nucleotides read TGTGCCAGCAGCTTGAGAGCCAGGGGGAATGAAAAACTGTTTTTT. Translation: CASSLRARGNEKLFF.